The source of this T cell receptor (beta chain) is a study of Graves' ophthalmopathy and Graves' hyperthyroidism. Study-level results: The 13-signature model separated ophthalmopathy from stable hyperthyroidism at 85% to 90% sensitivity and nearly 83% specificity.

Researchers took RNA transcripts and amplified TCR beta CDR3 regions from them. HTBI primers primed a first-round RT-PCR, and a second-round multiplex PCR followed. MiXCR, run by TCRdb on the multiplex PCR reads, gives a single entry per CDR3 protein. The sample includes 650,000 to 900,000 distinct CDR3 sequences, about 44% of them seen just once. The count of this clonotype is one. Its antigen is as yet unknown. The length of the CDR3 is 16 residues. V lost 5 bases to trimming and J lost 10 bases; unmatched junction nucleotides: 13. Looked up from germline, CDR1 is MGHDK and CDR2 is SYGVNS. Moderately to severely active ophthalmopathy under 3 months, CAS at least 3, NOSPECS at least 4. PBMCs had their origin in fresh peripheral blood (around 10 ml).

The TCR was taken from an adult man with Graves' ophthalmopathy. Input material: peripheral blood. The rearrangement uses TRBV25-1 and TRBJ1-6; 8 bases line up with TRBD1. This CDR3 is CASSLWKGQGGSPLHF. In DNA form, the CDR3 reads TGTGCCAGCAGTTTATGGAAAGGACAGGGAGGCTCACCCCTCCACTTT.